A single T cell receptor beta chain is shown here with its context. Antigen specificity is unknown. V was trimmed by 1 base and J by 0 bases, leaving 7 bases between them. The germline CDR1 and CDR2 sequences are LNHNV and YYDKDF (reference sequence). This CDR3 contains 16 residues. The data were obtained in a study of OX40 agonist ivuxolimab in advanced cancers. Across the study: Three patients, one with hepatocellular carcinoma and two with cutaneous melanoma, achieved partial responses.

Overall study findings and caveats: Among some nonresponders, normalized T-cell clonal expansion was also low. Clonal expansion by week 6 occurred in CD4+ and CD8+ blood T cells (at 0.1 to 3.0 mg/kg). Fewer expanded clones were found on average in CD4+ than in CD8+ T cells.

The repertoire was sequenced with immunoSEQ multiplex PCR; TCRdb's copy has only in-frame clones and lacks some. The sample records 75,000 to 95,000 clones, about 89% being singletons. The source was CD4+ or CD8+ T cells sorted from blood, collected in a trial of the OX40 agonist ivuxolimab. This TCR came from an adult with an advanced solid tumor such as melanoma, head and neck, liver or kidney cancer. The gene calls are TRBV15 and TRBJ2-6; D is undetermined. The CDR3 spells CATSRGDPSGANVLTF. For the CDR3, the DNA is TGTGCCACCAGCAGAGGTGATCCCTCTGGGGCCAACGTCCTGACTTTC.